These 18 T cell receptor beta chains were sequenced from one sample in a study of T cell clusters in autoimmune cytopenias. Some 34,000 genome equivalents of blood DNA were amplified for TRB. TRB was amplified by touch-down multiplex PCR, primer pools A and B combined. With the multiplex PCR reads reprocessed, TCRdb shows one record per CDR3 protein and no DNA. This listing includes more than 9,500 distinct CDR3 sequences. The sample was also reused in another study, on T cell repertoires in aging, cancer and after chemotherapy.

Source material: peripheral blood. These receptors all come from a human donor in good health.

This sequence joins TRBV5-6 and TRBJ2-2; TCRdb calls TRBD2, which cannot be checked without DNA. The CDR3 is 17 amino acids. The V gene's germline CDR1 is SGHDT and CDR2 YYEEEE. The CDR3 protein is CASSLLGMGVDTGELFF.

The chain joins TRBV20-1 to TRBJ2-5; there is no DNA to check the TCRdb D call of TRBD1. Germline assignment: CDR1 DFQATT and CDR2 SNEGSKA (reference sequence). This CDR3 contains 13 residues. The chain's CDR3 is CSARVTGEETQYF.

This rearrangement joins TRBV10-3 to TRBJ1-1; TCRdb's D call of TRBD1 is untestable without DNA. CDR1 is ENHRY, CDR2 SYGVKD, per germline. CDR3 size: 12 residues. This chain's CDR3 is CAISERGHEAFF.

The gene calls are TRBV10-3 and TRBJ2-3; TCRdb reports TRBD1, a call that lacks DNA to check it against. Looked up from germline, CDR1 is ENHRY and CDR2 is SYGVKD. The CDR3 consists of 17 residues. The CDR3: CAISVSGTGGFTDTQYF.

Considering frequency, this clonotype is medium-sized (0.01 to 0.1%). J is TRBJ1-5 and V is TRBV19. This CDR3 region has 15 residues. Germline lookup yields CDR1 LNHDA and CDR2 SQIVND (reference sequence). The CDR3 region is CASSIESSSRQPQHF.

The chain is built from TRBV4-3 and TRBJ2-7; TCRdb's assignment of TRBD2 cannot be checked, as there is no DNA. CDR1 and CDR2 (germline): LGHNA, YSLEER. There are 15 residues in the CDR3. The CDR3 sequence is CASSQASGGAGEQYF.

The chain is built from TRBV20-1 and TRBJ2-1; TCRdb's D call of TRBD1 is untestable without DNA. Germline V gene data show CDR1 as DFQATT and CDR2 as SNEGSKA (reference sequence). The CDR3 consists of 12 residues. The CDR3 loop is CSARARYNEQFF.

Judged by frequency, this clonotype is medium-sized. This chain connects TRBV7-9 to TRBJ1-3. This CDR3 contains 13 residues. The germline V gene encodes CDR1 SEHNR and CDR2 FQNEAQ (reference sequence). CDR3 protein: CASSLVSGNTIYF.

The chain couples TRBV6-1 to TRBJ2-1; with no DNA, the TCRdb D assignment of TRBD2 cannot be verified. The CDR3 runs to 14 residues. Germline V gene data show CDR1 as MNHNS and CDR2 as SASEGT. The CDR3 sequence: CASSEAAGWDEQFF.

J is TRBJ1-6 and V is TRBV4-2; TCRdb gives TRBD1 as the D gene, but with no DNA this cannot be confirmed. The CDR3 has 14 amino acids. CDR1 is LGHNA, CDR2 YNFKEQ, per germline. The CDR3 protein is CASSQEGGLSPLHF.

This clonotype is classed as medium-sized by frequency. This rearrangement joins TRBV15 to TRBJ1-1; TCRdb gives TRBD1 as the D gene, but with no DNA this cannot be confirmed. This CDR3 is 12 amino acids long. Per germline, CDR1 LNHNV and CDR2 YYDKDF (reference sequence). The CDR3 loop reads CATSSMRLEAFF.

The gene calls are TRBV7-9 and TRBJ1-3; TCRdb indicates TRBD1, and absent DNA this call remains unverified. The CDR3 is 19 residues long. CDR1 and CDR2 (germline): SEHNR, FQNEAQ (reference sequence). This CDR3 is CASSPLLGQQGIAGNTIYF.

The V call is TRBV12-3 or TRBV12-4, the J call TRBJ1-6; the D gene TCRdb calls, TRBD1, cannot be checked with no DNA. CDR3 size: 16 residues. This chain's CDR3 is CASSPNPRQYNSPLHF.

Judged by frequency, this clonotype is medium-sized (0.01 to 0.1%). CDR3: CASSIVRGSSSPLHF. This chain joins TRBV19 and TRBJ1-6; TCRdb's assignment of TRBD1 cannot be checked, as there is no DNA. Germline V gives CDR1 LNHDA, CDR2 SQIVND (reference sequence). The CDR3 loop spans 15 amino acids.

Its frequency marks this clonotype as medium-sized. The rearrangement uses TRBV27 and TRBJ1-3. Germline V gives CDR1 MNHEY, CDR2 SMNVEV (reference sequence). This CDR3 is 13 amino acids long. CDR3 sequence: CASALHEGNTIYF.

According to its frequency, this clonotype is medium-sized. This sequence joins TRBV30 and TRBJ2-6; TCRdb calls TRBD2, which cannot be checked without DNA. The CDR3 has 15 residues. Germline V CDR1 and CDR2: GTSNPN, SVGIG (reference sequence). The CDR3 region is CAWSPWEAGANVLTF.

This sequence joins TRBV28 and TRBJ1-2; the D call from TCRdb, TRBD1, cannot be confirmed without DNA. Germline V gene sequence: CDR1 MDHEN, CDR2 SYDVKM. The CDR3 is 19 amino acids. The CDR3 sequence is CASSLFLGGRGLSNYGYTF.

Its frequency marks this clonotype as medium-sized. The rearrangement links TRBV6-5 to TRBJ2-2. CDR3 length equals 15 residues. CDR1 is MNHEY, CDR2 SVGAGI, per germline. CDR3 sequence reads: CASSYFNIYTGELFF.